This is a list of T cell receptor beta chains from one sample in a study of Graves' ophthalmopathy and Graves' hyperthyroidism. Via MiXCR, TCRdb re-called the multiplex PCR reads, giving one row per CDR3 protein. The repertoire holds 1 million to 1.3 million distinct CDR3 sequences, with roughly 35% as singletons. The source material was peripheral blood or thyroid tissue (not recorded which). The receptors here all came from an adult man with Graves' hyperthyroidism. Both conserved end residues are part of each CDR3. D genes are given only for firm matches. Some rows have no size entry. The others give once, few or many, or a class for an expanded clone.

V	D	size	J	CDR3	DNA
TRBV20-1	-	few	TRBJ2-7	CSARLGGSSYEQYF	TGCAGTGCTAGACTTGGGGGAAGCTCCTACGAGCAGTACTTC
TRBV7-9	-	-	TRBJ2-2	CASSQQMNTGELFF	TGTGCCAGCAGCCAACAGATGAACACCGGGGAGCTGTTTTTT
TRBV29-1	TRBD1	-	TRBJ1-3	CSVGDRRGTSSGNTIYF	TGCAGCGTCGGGGACAGGCGGGGAACGAGCTCTGGAAACACCATATATTTT
TRBV7-3	TRBD1	few	TRBJ2-2	CASSRGQGRGELFF	TGTGCCAGCAGCAGGGGACAGGGGAGAGGGGAGCTGTTTTTT
TRBV12-3/TRBV12-4	-	-	TRBJ1-4	CASSRTVTATNEKLFF	TGTGCCAGCAGCCGAACCGTGACAGCAACTAATGAAAAACTGTTTTTT
TRBV20-1	-	-	TRBJ1-2	CSARSGSNYGYTF	TGCAGTGCTCGGAGCGGGAGTAACTATGGCTACACCTTC
TRBV7-7	-	-	TRBJ1-5	CASSSPSGHQPQHF	TGTGCTAGCAGCAGCCCGAGTGGCCATCAGCCCCAGCATTTT
TRBV9	TRBD1	few	TRBJ1-2	CASSGSGQAGNLFYGYTF	TGTGCCAGCAGCGGATCCGGACAGGCCGGCAATTTATTCTATGGCTACACCTTC
TRBV20-1	-	-	TRBJ2-7	CSASIRREIYEQYF	TGCAGTGCTAGCATCCGCCGGGAGATCTACGAGCAGTACTTC
TRBV7-9	-	-	TRBJ2-2	CASSQDGMDDPNTGELFF	TGCGCCAGCAGCCAAGATGGGATGGACGATCCGAACACCGGGGAGCTGTTTTTT
TRBV25-1	-	few	TRBJ1-2	CATNQAPNYGYTF	TGTGCCACCAACCAGGCTCCTAACTATGGCTACACCTTC
TRBV29-1	-	once	TRBJ2-7	CSVDKAEKQYF	TGCAGCGTTGACAAAGCAGAGAAGCAGTACTTC
TRBV7-2	-	-	TRBJ1-5	CASSKEGYQPQHF	TGTGCCAGCAGCAAAGAGGGGTATCAGCCCCAGCATTTT
TRBV19	TRBD2	many	TRBJ2-5	CASSQTSGETQYF	TGTGCCAGTAGTCAAACTAGCGGGGAGACCCAGTACTTC
TRBV11-2	TRBD2	many	TRBJ2-5	CASSLTRGREETQYF	TGTGCCAGCAGCTTAACCCGGGGGAGGGAAGAGACCCAGTACTTC
TRBV6-2/TRBV6-3	-	-	TRBJ2-7	CASSYGGSVEQYF	TGTGCCAGCAGTTACGGGGGTAGCGTCGAGCAGTACTTC
TRBV20-1	-	many	TRBJ2-7	CSARWGAGAYEQYF	TGCAGTGCTAGATGGGGGGCAGGGGCCTACGAGCAGTACTTC
TRBV9	-	many	TRBJ2-7	CASSGSGPGSYEQYF	TGTGCCAGCAGCGGCTCCGGACCAGGTTCCTACGAGCAGTACTTC
TRBV12-3/TRBV12-4	-	many	TRBJ1-3	CASSLRAGSSGNTIYF	TGTGCCAGCAGTTTACGGGCGGGGAGCTCTGGAAACACCATATATTTT
TRBV7-7	-	many	TRBJ2-5	CASSRTGQQETQYF	TGTGCCAGCAGTCGTACAGGGCAACAAGAGACCCAGTACTTC
TRBV24-1	-	many	TRBJ1-5	CATSEGGAGQPQHF	TGTGCCACCAGTGAGGGGGGGGCGGGTCAGCCCCAGCATTTT
TRBV10-3	TRBD1	-	TRBJ1-5	CAISRSGGAYQPQHF	TGTGCCATCAGTAGATCAGGGGGCGCATATCAGCCCCAGCATTTT
TRBV2	-	-	TRBJ1-5	CASSGLGVGQPQHF	TGTGCCAGCAGTGGATTGGGGGTTGGTCAGCCCCAGCATTTT
TRBV4-1	-	-	TRBJ1-4	CASSHIGGDYEKLFF	TGCGCCAGCAGCCACATCGGCGGGGACTATGAAAAACTGTTTTTT
TRBV29-1	TRBD2	many	TRBJ2-7	CSVVSGGAEGEQYF	TGCAGCGTCGTTAGCGGGGGGGCCGAAGGCGAGCAGTACTTC
TRBV13	TRBD1	many	TRBJ1-5	CASSLGWDRSQPQHF	TGTGCCAGCAGCTTAGGTTGGGACAGGAGTCAGCCCCAGCATTTT
TRBV13	-	few	TRBJ2-7	CTSSRPGLEVEQYF	TGTACCAGCAGCCGCCCGGGGCTGGAAGTCGAGCAGTACTTC
TRBV6-2/TRBV6-3	-	-	TRBJ1-2	CASIMEPFPERYGYTF	TGTGCCAGCATTATGGAGCCATTCCCCGAACGCTATGGCTACACCTTC
TRBV7-9	-	-	TRBJ1-2	CASSLAKGDYGYTF	TGTGCCAGCAGCCTAGCAAAGGGGGATTATGGCTACACCTTC
TRBV19	-	many	TRBJ1-6	CASPQLPNSPLHF	TGTGCCAGCCCCCAACTCCCTAATTCACCCCTCCACTTT
TRBV11-2	TRBD1	-	TRBJ2-7	CASSSAGGDEQYF	TGTGCCAGCAGCTCAGCAGGGGGCGACGAGCAGTACTTC
TRBV20-1	TRBD1	-	TRBJ1-5	CSAKGTGTTPQHF	TGCAGTGCTAAAGGGACAGGGACGACGCCTCAGCATTTT
TRBV4-1	-	-	TRBJ2-6	CASSQVRGVPGANVLTF	TGCGCCAGCAGCCAAGTACGGGGTGTCCCTGGGGCCAACGTCCTGACTTTC
TRBV5-1	TRBD1	many	TRBJ2-2	CASSPLPTGGFANTGELFF	TGCGCCAGCAGCCCACTTCCGACAGGGGGCTTCGCGAACACCGGGGAGCTGTTTTTT
TRBV6-5	-	-	TRBJ2-5	CASSYSKRQPQYF	TGTGCCAGCAGTTACTCGAAGCGACAGCCCCAGTACTTC
TRBV4-3	TRBD1	-	TRBJ2-7	CASSQAPRTGGIYEQYF	TGCGCCAGCAGCCAAGCCCCCCGGACAGGGGGTATCTACGAGCAGTACTTC
TRBV7-9	-	many	TRBJ1-1	CASSTPAGGLNTEAFF	TGTGCCAGCAGCACCCCCGCGGGGGGACTGAACACTGAAGCTTTCTTT
TRBV7-9	TRBD2	many	TRBJ2-7	CASSSTRGGGYEQYF	TGTGCCAGCAGCTCCACTCGGGGGGGGGGCTACGAGCAGTACTTC
TRBV9	TRBD2	many	TRBJ2-7	CASSVAWGGYEQYF	TGTGCCAGCAGCGTAGCTTGGGGGGGCTACGAGCAGTACTTC
TRBV7-9	-	-	TRBJ1-5	CASSPEGQSQETQHF	TGTGCCAGCAGCCCAGAGGGGCAGAGCCAAGAGACCCAGCATTTT
TRBV9	-	many	TRBJ2-7	CASSLETGEQYF	TGTGCCAGCAGCCTCGAGACTGGAGAGCAGTACTTC
TRBV5-1	-	few	TRBJ2-2	CASSQDSPGGGELFF	TGCGCCAGCAGCCAAGACTCCCCCGGGGGCGGGGAGCTGTTTTTT
TRBV9	-	few	TRBJ2-5	CASSQGARGGETQYF	TGTGCCAGCAGCCAAGGGGCCAGGGGAGGAGAGACCCAGTACTTC
TRBV10-3	-	many	TRBJ2-5	CAISQGRTGETQYF	TGTGCCATCAGCCAGGGACGGACCGGGGAGACCCAGTACTTC
TRBV6-2/TRBV6-3	-	many	TRBJ1-6	CASSPVGQGSPLHF	TGTGCCAGCAGTCCTGTCGGGCAGGGATCACCCCTCCACTTT
TRBV9	TRBD1	many	TRBJ2-7	CASSAQDRDEQYF	TGTGCCAGCAGCGCCCAGGACAGGGACGAGCAGTACTTC
TRBV10-2	-	-	TRBJ2-7	CASSETAVPYEQYF	TGCGCCAGCAGTGAGACAGCCGTACCCTACGAGCAGTACTTC
TRBV7-2	-	few	TRBJ1-2	CASSLDGTQRGVSGYTF	TGTGCCAGCAGCTTAGACGGGACCCAGAGGGGGGTTTCGGGCTACACCTTC
TRBV4-3	-	few	TRBJ1-4	CASSQQSLAANEKLFF	TGCGCCAGCAGCCAACAATCACTCGCAGCTAATGAAAAACTGTTTTTT
TRBV29-1	TRBD1	many	TRBJ2-7	CSAYQGGNEQYF	TGCAGCGCCTATCAAGGGGGCAACGAGCAGTACTTC
TRBV6-4	TRBD2	-	TRBJ2-2	CASSDFSGANTGELFF	TGTGCCAGCAGTGACTTTAGCGGGGCCAACACCGGGGAGCTGTTTTTT
TRBV7-9	-	-	TRBJ1-4	CASSQDSLGLTTNEKLFF	TGCGCCAGCAGCCAAGATAGTCTAGGACTGACAACTAATGAAAAACTGTTTTTT
TRBV15	-	-	TRBJ1-3	CASSQVMHTIYF	TGCGCCAGCAGCCAAGTGATGCACACCATATATTTT
TRBV5-1	TRBD1	-	TRBJ1-2	CASGTTGGVHYGYTF	TGCGCCAGCGGCACAACAGGGGGAGTCCATTATGGCTACACCTTC
TRBV24-1	-	-	TRBJ1-2	CATSARDDRKGYGYTF	TGTGCCACCAGTGCTAGAGATGATAGGAAGGGCTATGGCTACACCTTC
TRBV7-9	-	-	TRBJ1-3	CASSLEHRDPRPAGSGNTIYF	TGTGCCAGCAGCTTAGAACACCGGGACCCACGTCCGGCCGGCTCTGGAAACACCATATATTTT
TRBV5-1	-	few	TRBJ2-5	CASSLGQLKETQYF	TGCGCCAGCAGCTTGGGCCAGTTAAAAGAGACCCAGTACTTC
TRBV19	-	-	TRBJ1-2	CAGRVGSYTF	TGTGCCGGTAGGGTGGGCAGCTACACCTTC
TRBV6-2/TRBV6-3	TRBD2	-	TRBJ2-7	CASISGLAGGYYEQYF	TGTGCCAGCATCTCCGGACTAGCGGGGGGGTACTACGAGCAGTACTTC